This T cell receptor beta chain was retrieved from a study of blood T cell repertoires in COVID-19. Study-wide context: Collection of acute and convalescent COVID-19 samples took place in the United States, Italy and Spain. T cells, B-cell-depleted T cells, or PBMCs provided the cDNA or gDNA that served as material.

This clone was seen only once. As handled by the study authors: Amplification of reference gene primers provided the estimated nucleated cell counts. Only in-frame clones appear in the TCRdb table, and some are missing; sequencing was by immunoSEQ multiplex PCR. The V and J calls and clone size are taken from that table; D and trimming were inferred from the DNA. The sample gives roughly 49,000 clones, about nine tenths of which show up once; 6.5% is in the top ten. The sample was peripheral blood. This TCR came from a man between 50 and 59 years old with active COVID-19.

The CDR3 protein is CAISDSGGEETQYF. For the CDR3, the DNA is TGTGCCATCAGTGACTCGGGGGGCGAGGAGACCCAGTACTTC. The chain joins TRBV10-3 to TRBJ2-5, with D possibly being TRBD2 (7 bases). The length of the CDR3 is 14 residues. Germline CDR1 is ENHRY and CDR2 is SYGVKD. V lost 3 bases and J lost 5, with 13 bases in between.